The entry that follows covers one T cell receptor beta chain sequence. The antigen it recognizes is unknown. Base-call qualities are not available, and no considerably larger clone is one nucleotide away. The sample's treatment or condition label, in plain terms: allogeneic hematopoietic cell transplantation with graft depleted of TCRalphabeta T cells and CD19 B cells. The children who served as transplant recipients had been given grafts of TCRalphabeta/CD19-depleted allogeneic hematopoietic cells. At the junction V is shortened by 2 bases and J by 4 bases, with 11 bases in between. CDR1 KGHSH and CDR2 LQKENI were looked up in the germline V gene. The CDR3 goes from the cysteine to the phenylalanine over 14 residues. The only DNA kept is the CDR3, 42 bases in frame from the first base. The data stem from a study of T-cell reconstitution after alpha-beta-depleted transplantation in children (dated by TCRdb to the mid-2010s). Describing the broader study: T-cell immune reconstitution after TCRalphabeta/CD19-depleted allogeneic hematopoietic cell transplantation in children was quantitatively tracked in the study by means of TCR repertoire profiling. The full study reports these points: About two months after transplant, the apparently early recovery of alphabetaT-cell counts reportedly depended on just several hundred clones that had expanded rapidly and came from non-depleted graft cells. In some patients, the high TCRbeta diversity seen at day 60 was put down to recipient T cells and intrathymic progenitors that had survived conditioning. The frequencies of hyperexpanded clones fell over the following months, and after one year, T-cell counts and TCRbeta diversity were mostly attributed to newly produced T cells.

Library construction relied on PCR. The instrument was an Illumina HiSeq 2500. Molecular barcoding was employed in the preparation of TCR libraries, with unique molecular identifiers being used to normalize TCRbeta repertoire quantification. TCRdb's own reprocessing of the public reads used fastp at Q25 and MiXCR and kept productive beta chains. Merged by CDR3 protein, the rows form single entries marked with the most common genes and DNA. The table for this sample lists under 250,000 distinct CDR3 sequences; around a sixth of them were counted only once. The top ten constitute about 41% of the sample.

This clonotype was sampled from a male patient aged 2 to 9 who had a stem cell transplant for acute lymphoblastic leukemia, so the T cells may come from the graft donor. This specimen was PBMCs, mostly from graft donor cells, taken 360 days after TCRalphabeta/CD19-depleted stem cell transplant. The chain links TRBV18 with TRBJ1-1; the D gene is perhaps TRBD1, from 5 matching bases. Read as DNA, the sequence is TGTGCCAGCTCACCAGCGGACACAAGCACTGAAGCTTTCTTT. Translated, it reads CASSPADTSTEAFF.